Listed below are T cell receptor beta chains from one sample, sequenced in a study of tumor and adjacent non-tumor tissue in lung cancer. One entry per CDR3 protein results from TCRdb running MiXCR on the multiplex PCR reads. Of 100,000 to 150,000 distinct CDR3 sequences in the sample, over 65% are singletons; the top ten hold around 13%. Material: lung tumor tissue. These receptors all come from a man aged 25-40 years with non-small cell lung cancer. Each CDR3 is given with its conserved first and last residue. The order of the fields is CDR3 length, D gene, V gene, J gene, clone size, CDR3 protein, CDR3 DNA. D genes are given only for firm matches. Where a row states a size, it is once, few, many or the class of an expanded clone; other rows omit it.

14,-,TRBV14,TRBJ2-3,-,CGSSRKVSTDTQYF,TGTGGCAGCAGTCGAAAAGTTAGCACAGATACGCAGTATTTT
15,-,TRBV24-1,TRBJ2-3,-,CATSDSMTGTDRQYF,TGTGCCACCAGTGATTCAATGACGGGCACAGATAGGCAGTATTTT
13,-,TRBV20-1,TRBJ1-1,-,CNASPGTNNEAFF,TGCAATGCTAGCCCCGGGACTAACAATGAAGCTTTCTTT
14,TRBD2,TRBV12-3/TRBV12-4,TRBJ2-1,few,CASSLYGTTYEQFF,TGTGCCAGCAGTTTATACGGGACTACTTACGAGCAGTTCTTC
16,TRBD2,TRBV12-3/TRBV12-4,TRBJ2-5,many,CASSSRLANSQETQYF,TGTGCCAGCAGCTCAAGACTAGCAAATTCCCAAGAGACCCAGTACTTC
15,-,TRBV6-1,TRBJ2-7,-,CASTPYGQIAGEQYF,TGTGCCAGCACTCCGTATGGACAGATCGCGGGCGAGCAATACTTC
15,TRBD1,TRBV29-1,TRBJ1-1,once,CSTALRDSLNTEAFF,TGCAGCACCGCCCTCCGGGACAGCCTGAACACTGAAGCTTTCTTT
15,-,TRBV11-2,TRBJ2-7,-,CASSFQGSWVGKQYF,TGTGCCAGCAGCTTCCAGGGGAGTTGGGTCGGTAAGCAGTACTTC
14,-,TRBV4-1,TRBJ2-5,many,CASSQELGRETQYF,TGCGCCAGCAGCCAAGAGTTGGGTCGGGAGACCCAGTACTTC
16,-,TRBV6-5,TRBJ2-7,-,CASGYGISLSSYEQYF,TGTGCCAGCGGTTACGGCATTAGCTTGAGCTCCTACGAGCAGTACTTC
14,-,TRBV6-2/TRBV6-3,TRBJ2-1,-,CASSYPDYSNERFF,TGTGCCAGTAGTTACCCGGACTATTCCAATGAGCGGTTCTTC
13,-,TRBV20-1,TRBJ2-6,-,CSATSTGANILTF,TGCAGTGCTACTAGCACTGGGGCCAATATCCTGACTTTC
11,-,TRBV20-1,TRBJ2-7,many,CSAREGDGQYF,TGCAGTGCTAGAGAGGGGGACGGGCAGTACTTC
15,-,TRBV5-6,TRBJ2-6,-,CASSLEGRGPNVLTF,TGTGCCAGCAGCTTAGAGGGACGTGGGCCCAACGTCCTGACTTTC
11,-,TRBV11-3,TRBJ1-1,-,CASSLDTEALF,TGTGCCAGTAGCTTAGACACTGAAGCTCTCTTT
12,-,TRBV28,TRBJ2-7,few,CASSLLSYEQYF,TGTGCCAGCAGTTTATTATCCTACGAGCAGTACTTC
14,-,TRBV10-3,TRBJ2-1,once,CTISEGGGTSEQFF,TGTACCATTAGTGAGGGCGGCGGGACTTCCGAGCAGTTCTTC
15,-,TRBV4-1,TRBJ1-3,few,CANSQDDVDENTIYF,TGCGCCAACAGCCAAGACGACGTGGATGAAAACACCATATATTTT
15,TRBD2,TRBV7-9,TRBJ2-1,-,CASSSIAGEGNEQFF,TGTGCCAGCAGCTCCATAGCGGGAGAGGGAAATGAGCAGTTCTTC
11,-,TRBV28,TRBJ2-7,once,CASSSSYKQYF,TGTGCCAGCAGTTCCTCCTACAAGCAGTACTTC
15,-,TRBV11-3,TRBJ2-1,-,CASGTKLVGVGEQFF,TGTGCCAGCGGCACCAAACTAGTGGGAGTAGGTGAGCAGTTCTTC
16,TRBD2,TRBV4-1,TRBJ2-2,-,CASSQLTSGRSGKLFF,TGCGCCAGCAGCCAACTGACTAGCGGGAGGTCCGGGAAGTTGTTTTTT
13,-,TRBV7-9,TRBJ1-1,-,CTSSLSRNTEAFF,TGTACCAGTAGCCTGTCCAGGAACACCGAAGCTTTCTTT
13,-,TRBV5-6,TRBJ2-3,-,CASSIDRTDTQYF,TGTGCAAGCAGCATAGACAGAACAGATACGCAGTATTTT
15,-,TRBV4-1,TRBJ2-3,many,CASSGGAGVADTQYF,TGCGCCAGCAGCGGGGGGGCGGGGGTCGCAGATACGCAGTATTTT
16,TRBD2,TRBV6-5,TRBJ2-3,-,CASSYFLAGGHVTQCF,TGTGCCAGCAGTTACTTTCTAGCGGGGGGGCACGTTACGCAGTGTTTT
13,-,TRBV6-1,TRBJ2-3,many,CATHRPDTDTQYF,TGTGCCACCCATCGGCCGGACACAGATACGCAGTATTTT
15,-,TRBV4-1,TRBJ2-4,-,CASSQDLSSLYIQYF,TGCGCCAGCAGCCAAGATCTAAGTTCGTTATACATTCAGTATTTC
14,-,TRBV11-2,TRBJ1-4,many,CASSLYGANEKLFF,TGTGCCAGCAGCTTATATGGAGCTAATGAAAAACTGTTTTTT
14,TRBD1,TRBV6-1,TRBJ1-2,many,CAALQGDLNYGYTF,TGTGCCGCCCTACAGGGGGATCTTAACTATGGCTACACCTTC
11,-,TRBV12-3/TRBV12-4,TRBJ2-7,-,CASMGRYEQYF,TGTGCCAGCATGGGCCGGTACGAGCAGTACTTC
15,TRBD1,TRBV20-1,TRBJ2-3,-,CSALQRTGITDMQYF,TGCAGTGCTCTCCAGAGGACAGGGATAACAGATATGCAGTATTTT
14,TRBD2,TRBV20-1,TRBJ2-2,-,CSARKRGSTEELFF,TGCAGTGCTAGAAAGCGGGGGAGCACCGAGGAGCTGTTTTTT
13,-,TRBV6-1,TRBJ2-7,-,CASRECHGYERYF,TGTGCCAGCAGAGAATGCCACGGCTACGAGCGGTACTTC
15,TRBD2,TRBV12-3/TRBV12-4,TRBJ2-1,-,CAGSSASGGLHEQFF,TGTGCCGGCAGTTCAGCTAGCGGGGGACTCCATGAGCAGTTCTTC
11,-,TRBV12-3/TRBV12-4,TRBJ2-3,-,CASSSLDMQYF,TGTGCCAGTAGTTCACTTGATATGCAGTATTTT
12,-,TRBV29-1,TRBJ1-3,few,CSVTVSGNAIYF,TGCAGCGTCACAGTGTCCGGGAACGCCATATATTTT